What follows are 15 T cell receptor beta chains derived from one specimen sequenced in a study of cytomegalovirus exposure and HLA in healthy donors. The PCR was carried out with 60 Vbeta primers and 13 Jbeta primers. Measured with immunoSEQ multiplex PCR; TCRdb has only the in-frame clones, and not every one. The repertoire has around 100,000 clones, over 75% of them found once; the top ten carry around 2.3%. Material: PBMCs. These receptors came from a woman between 18 and 29 years old in good health and CMV-seronegative.

This chain uses TRBV6-6 with TRBJ1-2; 7 positions match TRBD1. CDR1 MNHNY and CDR2 SVGAGI come from the germline V gene (reference sequence). The CDR3 spans 12 residues. The V segment lost 2 bases and the J segment 10 bases; nucleotides outside the gene matches: 4. This CDR3 reads CASSYADRSYTF. The CDR3 coding sequence is TGTGCCAGCAGTTACGCGGACAGGTCCTACACCTTC.

The V and J genes are TRBV6-1 and TRBJ2-5, with D maybe TRBD1 (5 bases). The V gene's germline CDR1 is MNHNS and CDR2 SASEGT. The CDR3 loop spans 13 amino acids. Trimming pared 8 bases from V and 7 bases from J, leaving 17 bases between. In DNA, the CDR3 is TGTGCCAGCGTGGGGCGGCTCGAAGGGACCCAGTACTTC. The encoded protein is CASVGRLEGTQYF.

The chain is built from TRBV2 and TRBJ2-4, with 9 bases lining up with TRBD1. Trimming cost V 4 bases and J 3 bases; bases outside gene matches: 7. Germline assignment: CDR1 SNHLY and CDR2 FYNNEI. The CDR3 runs 16 residues. Here the CDR3 DNA reads TGTGCCAGCAGTGGACAGGGGGATCATGTCAAAAACATTCAGTACTTC. Its translation is CASSGQGDHVKNIQYF. Full variable domain (rest looked up from reference TRBV2 and TRBJ2-4): EPEVTQTPSHQVTQMGQEVILRCVPISNHLYFYWYRQILGQKVEFLVSFYNNEISEKSEIFDDQFSVERPDGSNFTLKIRSTKLEDSAMYFCASSGQGDHVKNIQYFGAGTRLSVL.

The chain is built from TRBV28 and TRBJ2-5; 9 positions match TRBD2. Germline CDR1 MDHEN, CDR2 SYDVKM. The CDR3 length is 14 residues. V dropped 5 bases and J dropped 4; count of bases not matched to a gene: 5. The chain's CDR3 is CASSPGLATETQYF. Written as DNA, the CDR3 is TGTGCCAGCAGTCCTGGACTAGCGACAGAGACCCAGTACTTC.

The V and J genes are TRBV19 and TRBJ2-5, with TRBD2 matching 10 bases. The length of the CDR3 is 17 residues. V gave up 4 bases and J gave up 4 bases; unmatched junction bases: 12. In germline, CDR1 is LNHDA, CDR2 SQIVND (reference sequence). The CDR3 loop reads CASSTKLLAGRGETQYF. The CDR3 DNA reads as TGTGCCAGTAGTACCAAACTACTAGCGGGGCGGGGAGAGACCCAGTACTTC.

The genes are TRBV19 and TRBJ1-1; D ambiguous. Germline V gives CDR1 LNHDA, CDR2 SQIVND (reference sequence). V shed 8 bases and J shed 1 base, with 17 bases lying between them. The CDR3 runs to 15 residues. The CDR3 loop is CASPPSLGGNTEAFF. The CDR3 DNA follows: TGTGCCAGTCCCCCGTCCCTGGGAGGGAACACTGAAGCTTTCTTT.

This clone was seen only a few times. V and J are TRBV2 and TRBJ1-1; D is unresolved. The CDR3 sequence is 13 residues long. Germline CDR1 is SNHLY and CDR2 is FYNNEI. Trimming took off 0 bases at V and 5 bases at J, with 7 bases between the two ends. CDR3 bases: TGTGCCAGCAGTGAAGCTCGAGGAACTGAAGCTTTCTTT. It translates to CASSEARGTEAFF. The complete variable domain, with remaining parts taken from reference TRBV2 and TRBJ1-1, reads EPEVTQTPSHQVTQMGQEVILRCVPISNHLYFYWYRQILGQKVEFLVSFYNNEISEKSEIFDDQFSVERPDGSNFTLKIRSTKLEDSAMYFCASSEARGTEAFFGQGTRLTVV.

This clone was recorded only once. The chain joins TRBV19 to TRBJ1-4, with TRBD1 identical over 7 bases. The CDR3 sequence is 11 residues long. Trimming cost V 6 bases and J 16 bases; bases outside gene matches: 8. Germline assignment: CDR1 LNHDA and CDR2 SQIVND (reference sequence). As DNA, the CDR3 is TGTGCCAGTAGCGTAGGGACAGATCAGTTTTTT. Translated: CASSVGTDQFF.

This clone was picked up one time. The chain links TRBV27 to TRBJ2-1; D unresolved. The CDR3 sequence is 16 residues long. Per germline, CDR1 MNHEY and CDR2 SMNVEV (reference sequence). V gave up 1 base and J gave up 0 bases, with 10 bases separating them. CDR3 region: CASSLLRMGSYNEQFF. CDR3 coding DNA: TGTGCCAGCAGTTTATTGCGGATGGGCTCCTACAATGAGCAGTTCTTC.

The genes are TRBV6-5 and TRBJ2-1; 8 bases match TRBD2. After removal of 5 bases from V and 0 bases from J, the junction contained 3 bases not matched to a gene. This CDR3 is 15 amino acids long. CDR1 MNHEY and CDR2 SVGAGI come from the germline V gene. CDR3 nucleotides: TGTGCCAGCAGTCGAAGCGGGGGCTCCTACAATGAGCAGTTCTTC. Translated, it gives CASSRSGGSYNEQFF.

The chain recombines TRBV5-1 with TRBJ2-7; D is tentatively TRBD1 or TRBD2 (5 bases each). Looked up from germline, CDR1 is SGHRS and CDR2 is YFSETQ. Trimming stripped 0 bases from V and 7 bases from J, with 11 bases between. The CDR3 has 13 amino acids. CDR3 coding DNA: TGCGCCAGCAGCTTGGGGGGCTCGGGAGAGCAGTACGTC. It codes for CASSLGGSGEQYV.

The chain employs TRBV19 and TRBJ1-2; 7 nucleotides line up with TRBD1. The junction had 8 bases not matched to a gene; V was cut back by 4 bases and J by 0 bases. The germline V gene has CDR1 LNHDA and CDR2 SQIVND (reference sequence). The CDR3 consists of 16 residues. DNA for the CDR3: TGTGCCAGTAGTACCCCGAGGCAGGGGGCTAACTATGGCTACACCTTC. Protein product: CASSTPRQGANYGYTF. Looking up the rest from reference TRBV19 and TRBJ1-2 gives the full variable domain: DGGITQSPKYLFRKEGQNVTLSCEQNLNHDAMYWYRQDPGQGLRLIYYSQIVNDFQKGDIAEGYSVSREKKESFPLTVTSAQKNPTAFYLCASSTPRQGANYGYTFGSGTRLTVV.

The chain joins TRBV6-5 to TRBJ2-7, with D possibly TRBD2 on 5 matching bases. The V end lost 2 bases, the J end lost 2 bases, and 13 bases lay between the germline ends. The CDR3 totals 15 residues. Germline V gives CDR1 MNHEY, CDR2 SVGAGI. The CDR3 here is CASSYKGEGTYEQYV. The CDR3 coding sequence is TGTGCCAGCAGTTACAAGGGAGAGGGAACCTACGAGCAGTACGTC.

The genes are TRBV5-6 and TRBJ2-5; D is undetermined. Germline V gene sequence: CDR1 SGHDT, CDR2 YYEEEE. Trimming left V 4 bases short and J 1 base short, with 2 bases between. The CDR3 is 11 residues long. The CDR3 region has the DNA TGTGCCAGCAGCCTCCAAGAGACCCAGTACTTC. It encodes CASSLQETQYF.

This clone has more than one count but fewer than ten. CDR3 nucleotides: TGCGCCAGCAGCCAAGATCGGGGGAACACTGAAGCTTTCTTT. This translates into CASSQDRGNTEAFF. The J gene is TRBJ1-1, the V gene TRBV4-1; no definite D call. The CDR3 totals 14 residues. The germline V gene encodes CDR1 MGHRA and CDR2 YSYEKL. Between the trimmed V and J ends, which lost 0 bases and 1 base, there was a span of 6 bases.